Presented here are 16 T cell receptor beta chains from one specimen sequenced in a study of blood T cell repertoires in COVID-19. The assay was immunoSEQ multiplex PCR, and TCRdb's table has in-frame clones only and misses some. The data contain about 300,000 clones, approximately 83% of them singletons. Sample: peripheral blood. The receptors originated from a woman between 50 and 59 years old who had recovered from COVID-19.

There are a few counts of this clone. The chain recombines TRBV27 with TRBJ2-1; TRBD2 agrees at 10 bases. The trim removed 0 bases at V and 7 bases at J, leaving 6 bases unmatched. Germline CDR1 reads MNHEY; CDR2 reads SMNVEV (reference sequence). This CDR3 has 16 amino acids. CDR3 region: CASSLSWASGSNEQFF. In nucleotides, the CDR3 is TGTGCCAGCAGTTTATCTTGGGCTAGCGGGAGTAATGAGCAGTTCTTC.

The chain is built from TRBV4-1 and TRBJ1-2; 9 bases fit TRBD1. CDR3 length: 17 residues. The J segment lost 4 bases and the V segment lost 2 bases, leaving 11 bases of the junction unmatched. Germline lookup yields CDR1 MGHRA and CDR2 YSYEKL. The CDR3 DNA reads TGCGCCAGCAGCCAAAAACCGGGACAGGGTTTTGGCTATGGCTACACCTTC. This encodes CASSQKPGQGFGYGYTF.

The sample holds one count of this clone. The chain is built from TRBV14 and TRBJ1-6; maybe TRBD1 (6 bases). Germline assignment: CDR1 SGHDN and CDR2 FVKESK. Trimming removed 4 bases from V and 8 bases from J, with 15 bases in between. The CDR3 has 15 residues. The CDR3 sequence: CASSLMTGRDSPLHF. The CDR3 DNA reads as TGTGCCAGCAGCCTGATGACAGGACGGGATTCACCCCTCCACTTT. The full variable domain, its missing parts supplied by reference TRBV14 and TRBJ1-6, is EAGVTQFPSHSVIEKGQTVTLRCDPISGHDNLYWYRRVMGKEIKFLLHFVKESKQDESGMPNNRFLAERTGGTYSTLKVQPAELEDSGVYFCASSLMTGRDSPLHFGNGTRLTVT.

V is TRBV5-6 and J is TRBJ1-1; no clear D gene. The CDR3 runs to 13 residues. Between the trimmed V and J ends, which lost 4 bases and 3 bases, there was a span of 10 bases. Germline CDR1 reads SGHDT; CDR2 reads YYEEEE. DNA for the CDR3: TGTGCCAGCAGCAGGGTGGAGGACACTGAAGCTTTCTTT. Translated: CASSRVEDTEAFF.

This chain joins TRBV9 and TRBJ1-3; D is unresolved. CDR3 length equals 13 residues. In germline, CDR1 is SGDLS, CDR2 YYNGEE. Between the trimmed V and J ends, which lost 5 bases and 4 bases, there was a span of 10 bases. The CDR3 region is CASSASGGNTIYF. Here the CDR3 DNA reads TGTGCCAGCAGTGCCTCGGGGGGAAACACCATATATTTT.

CDR3 nucleotide sequence: TGCGCCAGCAGCCAAGAACAAACGGTTAGTAGCCAGTCTACGCAGTATTTT. This gives the protein CASSQEQTVSSQSTQYF. This chain joins TRBV4-1 and TRBJ2-3, with D hard to call. The V and J ends lost 0 bases and 8 bases respectively, with 21 bases between them. Germline V gives CDR1 MGHRA, CDR2 YSYEKL. The CDR3 spans 17 residues.

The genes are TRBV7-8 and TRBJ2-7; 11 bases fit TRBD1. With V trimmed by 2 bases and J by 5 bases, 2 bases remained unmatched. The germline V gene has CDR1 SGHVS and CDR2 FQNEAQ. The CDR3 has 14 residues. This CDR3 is CASSLRTGGDEQYF. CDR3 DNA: TGTGCCAGCAGCTTACGGACAGGGGGCGACGAGCAGTACTTC.

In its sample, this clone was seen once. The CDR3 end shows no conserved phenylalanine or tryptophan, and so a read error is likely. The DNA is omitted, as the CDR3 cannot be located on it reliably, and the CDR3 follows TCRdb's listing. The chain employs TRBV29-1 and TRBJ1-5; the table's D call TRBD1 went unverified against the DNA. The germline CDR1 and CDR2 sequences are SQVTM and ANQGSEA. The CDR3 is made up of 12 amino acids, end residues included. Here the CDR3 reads CSVEGILWDRGC.

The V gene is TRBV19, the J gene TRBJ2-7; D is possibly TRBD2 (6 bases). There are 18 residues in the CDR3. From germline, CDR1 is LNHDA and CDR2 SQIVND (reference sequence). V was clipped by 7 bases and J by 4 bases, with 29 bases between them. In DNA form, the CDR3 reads TGTGCCAGTACCCTAACGCTACCGGCTGGAGGGGAGGCATACGAGCAGTACTTC. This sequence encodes CASTLTLPAGGEAYEQYF.

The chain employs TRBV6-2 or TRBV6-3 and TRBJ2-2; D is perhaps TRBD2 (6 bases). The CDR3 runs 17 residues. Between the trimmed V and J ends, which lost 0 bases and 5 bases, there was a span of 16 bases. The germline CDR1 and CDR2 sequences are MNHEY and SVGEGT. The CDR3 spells CASSYSEEGVQTGELFF. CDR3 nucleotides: TGTGCCAGCAGTTACTCGGAGGAGGGAGTTCAGACCGGGGAGCTGTTTTTT.

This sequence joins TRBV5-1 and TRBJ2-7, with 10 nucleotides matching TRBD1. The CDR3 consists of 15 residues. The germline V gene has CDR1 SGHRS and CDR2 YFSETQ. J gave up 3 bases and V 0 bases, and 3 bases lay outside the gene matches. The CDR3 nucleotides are TGCGCCAGCAGCTTGGGTGGGACAGGGGTCTACGAGCAGTACTTC. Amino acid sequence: CASSLGGTGVYEQYF. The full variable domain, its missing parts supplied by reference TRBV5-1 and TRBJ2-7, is KAGVTQTPRYLIKTRGQQVTLSCSPISGHRSVSWYQQTPGQGLQFLFEYFSETQRNKGNFPGRFSGRQFSNSRSEMNVSTLELGDSALYLCASSLGGTGVYEQYFGPGTRLTVT.

The CDR3 here is CASSEARRNYGYTF. The CDR3 DNA sequence: TGTGCCAGCAGTGAAGCGCGCCGGAACTATGGCTACACCTTC. The chain links TRBV6-1 to TRBJ1-2; D remains unclear. Germline CDR1 MNHNS, CDR2 SASEGT. The CDR3 is 14 amino acids. Trimming removed 0 bases from V and 2 bases from J, with 7 bases in between.

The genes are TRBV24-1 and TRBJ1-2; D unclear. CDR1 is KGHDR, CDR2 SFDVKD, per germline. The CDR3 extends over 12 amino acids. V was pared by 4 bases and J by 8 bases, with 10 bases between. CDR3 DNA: TGTGCCACCAGTGACGATACGAGGGGCTACACCTTC. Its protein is CATSDDTRGYTF.

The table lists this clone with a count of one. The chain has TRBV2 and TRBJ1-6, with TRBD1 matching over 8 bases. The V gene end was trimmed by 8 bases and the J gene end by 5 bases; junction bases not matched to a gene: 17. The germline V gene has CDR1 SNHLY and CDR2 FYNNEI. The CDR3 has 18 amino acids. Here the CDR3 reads CASSKGERTGTNNSPLHF. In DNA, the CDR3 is TGTGCCAGCTCGAAAGGGGAGCGGACAGGGACCAATAATTCACCCCTCCACTTT.

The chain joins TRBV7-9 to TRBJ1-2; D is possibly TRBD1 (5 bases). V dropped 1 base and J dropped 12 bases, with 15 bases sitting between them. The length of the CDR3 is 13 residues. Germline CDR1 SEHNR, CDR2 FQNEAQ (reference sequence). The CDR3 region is CASSLGVGEDNTF. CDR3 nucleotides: TGTGCCAGCAGCTTAGGAGTAGGGGAGGATAACACCTTC.

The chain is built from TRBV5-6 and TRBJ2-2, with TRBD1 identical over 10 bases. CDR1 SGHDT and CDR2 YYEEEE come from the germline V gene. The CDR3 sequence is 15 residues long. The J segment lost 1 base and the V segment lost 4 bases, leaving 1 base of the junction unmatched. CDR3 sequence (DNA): TGTGCCAGCAGCAGGGACAGGGGGAACACCGGGGAGCTGTTTTTT. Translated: CASSRDRGNTGELFF. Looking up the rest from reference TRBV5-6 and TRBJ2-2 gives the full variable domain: DAGVTQSPTHLIKTRGQQVTLRCSPKSGHDTVSWYQQALGQGPQFIFQYYEEEERQRGNFPDRFSGHQFPNYSSELNVNALLLGDSALYLCASSRDRGNTGELFFGEGSRLTVL.